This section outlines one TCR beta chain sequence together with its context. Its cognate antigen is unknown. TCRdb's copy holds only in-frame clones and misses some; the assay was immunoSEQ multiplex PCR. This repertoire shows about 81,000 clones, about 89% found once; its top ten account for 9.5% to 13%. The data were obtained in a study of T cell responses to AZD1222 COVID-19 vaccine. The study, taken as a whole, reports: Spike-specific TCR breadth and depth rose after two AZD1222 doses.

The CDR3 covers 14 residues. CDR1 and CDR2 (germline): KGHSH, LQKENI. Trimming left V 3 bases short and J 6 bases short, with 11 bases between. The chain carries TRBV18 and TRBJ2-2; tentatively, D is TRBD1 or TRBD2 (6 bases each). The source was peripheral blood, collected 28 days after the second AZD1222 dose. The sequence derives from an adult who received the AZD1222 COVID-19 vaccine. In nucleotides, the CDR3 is TGTGCCAGCTCACCCCGGGGGCAACCCGGGGAGCTGTTTTTT. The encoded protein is CASSPRGQPGELFF.